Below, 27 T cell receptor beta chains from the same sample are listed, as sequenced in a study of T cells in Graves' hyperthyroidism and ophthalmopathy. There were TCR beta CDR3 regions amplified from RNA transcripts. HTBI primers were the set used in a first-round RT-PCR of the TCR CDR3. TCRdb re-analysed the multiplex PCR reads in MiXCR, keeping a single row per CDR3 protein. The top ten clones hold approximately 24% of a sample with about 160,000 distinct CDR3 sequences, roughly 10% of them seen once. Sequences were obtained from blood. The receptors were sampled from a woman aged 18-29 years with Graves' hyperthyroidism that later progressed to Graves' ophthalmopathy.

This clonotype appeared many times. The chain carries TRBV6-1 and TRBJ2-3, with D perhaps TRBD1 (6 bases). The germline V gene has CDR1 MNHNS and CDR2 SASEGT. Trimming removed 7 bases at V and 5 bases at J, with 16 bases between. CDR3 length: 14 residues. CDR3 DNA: TGTGCCAGCACCCCGGCAGGGACAAGAGATACGCAGTATTTT. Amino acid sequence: CASTPAGTRDTQYF.

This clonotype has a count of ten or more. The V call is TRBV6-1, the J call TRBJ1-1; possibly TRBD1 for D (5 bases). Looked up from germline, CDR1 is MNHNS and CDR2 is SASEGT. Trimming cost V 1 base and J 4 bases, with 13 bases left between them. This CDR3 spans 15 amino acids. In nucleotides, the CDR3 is TGTGCCAGCAGTGAAGTGGGGGGGGTGAGCACTGAAGCTTTCTTT. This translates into CASSEVGGVSTEAFF.

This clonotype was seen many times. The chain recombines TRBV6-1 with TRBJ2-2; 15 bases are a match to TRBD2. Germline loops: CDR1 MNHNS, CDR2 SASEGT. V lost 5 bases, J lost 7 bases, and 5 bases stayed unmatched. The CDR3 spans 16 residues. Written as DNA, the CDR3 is TGTGCCAGCAGTCGGACTAGCGGGGGGGCTGGCGGGGAGCTGTTTTTT. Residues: CASSRTSGGAGGELFF.

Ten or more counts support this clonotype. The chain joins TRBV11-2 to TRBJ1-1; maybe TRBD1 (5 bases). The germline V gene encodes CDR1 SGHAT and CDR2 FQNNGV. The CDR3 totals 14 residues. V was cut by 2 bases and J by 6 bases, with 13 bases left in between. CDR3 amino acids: CASSLLGTGAEAFF. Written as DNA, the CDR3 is TGTGCCAGCAGCTTATTGGGCACGGGGGCTGAAGCTTTCTTT.

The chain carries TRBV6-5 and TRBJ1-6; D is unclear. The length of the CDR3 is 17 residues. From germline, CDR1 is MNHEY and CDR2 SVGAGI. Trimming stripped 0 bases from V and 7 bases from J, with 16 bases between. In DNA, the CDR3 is TGTGCCAGCAGTTACTCGATGTCTGGAGACTGGAATTCACCCCTCCACTTT. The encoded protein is CASSYSMSGDWNSPLHF.

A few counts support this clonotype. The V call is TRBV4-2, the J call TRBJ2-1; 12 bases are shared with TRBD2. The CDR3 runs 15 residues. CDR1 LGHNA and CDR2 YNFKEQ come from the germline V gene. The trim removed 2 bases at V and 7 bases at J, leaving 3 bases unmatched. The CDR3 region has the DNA TGTGCCAGCAGCCAATCGGGGACTAGCGGGAATGAGCAGTTCTTC. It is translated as CASSQSGTSGNEQFF.

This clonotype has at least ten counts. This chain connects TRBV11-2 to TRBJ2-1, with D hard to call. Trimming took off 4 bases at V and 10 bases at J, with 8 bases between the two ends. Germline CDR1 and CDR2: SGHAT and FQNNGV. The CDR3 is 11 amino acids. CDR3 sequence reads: CASSYPGEQFF. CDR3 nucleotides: TGTGCCAGCAGCTACCCAGGCGAGCAGTTCTTC.

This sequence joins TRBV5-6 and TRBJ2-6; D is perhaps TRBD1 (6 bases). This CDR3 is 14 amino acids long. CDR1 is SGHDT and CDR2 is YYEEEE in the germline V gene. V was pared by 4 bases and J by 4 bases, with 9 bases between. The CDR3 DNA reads TGTGCCAGCAGCCGTACAGGGGGGGCCAACGTCCTGACTTTC. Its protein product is CASSRTGGANVLTF.

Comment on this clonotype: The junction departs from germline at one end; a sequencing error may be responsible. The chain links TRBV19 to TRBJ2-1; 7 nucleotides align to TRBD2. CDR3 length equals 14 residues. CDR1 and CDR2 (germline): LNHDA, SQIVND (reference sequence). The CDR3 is CASSLRRDYNEQSF. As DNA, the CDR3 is TGTGCCAGTAGTCTTCGGAGGGACTACAATGAGCAGTCCTTC.

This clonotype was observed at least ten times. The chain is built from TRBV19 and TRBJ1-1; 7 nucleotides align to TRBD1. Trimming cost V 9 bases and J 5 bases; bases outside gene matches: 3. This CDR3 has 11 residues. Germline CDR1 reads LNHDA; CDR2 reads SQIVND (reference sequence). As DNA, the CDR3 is TGTGCCAGCCGGACAGGAACTGAAGCTTTCTTT. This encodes CASRTGTEAFF. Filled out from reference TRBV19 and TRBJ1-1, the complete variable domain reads DGGITQSPKYLFRKEGQNVTLSCEQNLNHDAMYWYRQDPGQGLRLIYYSQIVNDFQKGDIAEGYSVSREKKESFPLTVTSAQKNPTAFYLCASRTGTEAFFGQGTRLTVV.

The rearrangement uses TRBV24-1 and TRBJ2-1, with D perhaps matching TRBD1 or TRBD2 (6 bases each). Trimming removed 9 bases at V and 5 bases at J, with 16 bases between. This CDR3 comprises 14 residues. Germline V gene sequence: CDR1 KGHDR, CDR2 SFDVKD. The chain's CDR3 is CATSGTGGHNEQFF. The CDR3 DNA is TGTGCCACCTCCGGGACTGGGGGCCACAATGAGCAGTTCTTC.

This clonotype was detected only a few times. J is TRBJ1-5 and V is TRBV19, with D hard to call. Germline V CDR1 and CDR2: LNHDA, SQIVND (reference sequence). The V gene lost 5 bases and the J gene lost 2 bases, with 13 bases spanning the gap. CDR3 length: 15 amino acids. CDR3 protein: CASSGSHRGNQPQHF. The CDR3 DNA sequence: TGTGCCAGTAGTGGCTCACATCGGGGCAATCAGCCCCAGCATTTT.

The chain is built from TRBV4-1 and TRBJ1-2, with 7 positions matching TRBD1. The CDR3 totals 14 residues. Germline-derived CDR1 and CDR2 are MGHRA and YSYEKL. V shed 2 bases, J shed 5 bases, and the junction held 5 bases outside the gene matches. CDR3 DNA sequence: TGCGCCAGCAGCCAAATGACAGGGAGGTATGGCTACACCTTC. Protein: CASSQMTGRYGYTF.

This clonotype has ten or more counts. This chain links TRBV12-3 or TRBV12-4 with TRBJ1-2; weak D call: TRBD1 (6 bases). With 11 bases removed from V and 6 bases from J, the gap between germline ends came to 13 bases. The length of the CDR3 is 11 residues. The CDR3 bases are TGTGCCCTCGCCGGGGGCGATGGCTACACCTTC. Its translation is CALAGGDGYTF.

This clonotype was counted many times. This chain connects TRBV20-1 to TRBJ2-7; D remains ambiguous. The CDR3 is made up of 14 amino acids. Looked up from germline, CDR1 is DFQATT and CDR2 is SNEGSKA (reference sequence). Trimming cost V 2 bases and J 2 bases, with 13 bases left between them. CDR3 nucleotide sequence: TGCAGTGCTAGATCTGACCTGAGGACCTACGAGCAGTACTTC. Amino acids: CSARSDLRTYEQYF.

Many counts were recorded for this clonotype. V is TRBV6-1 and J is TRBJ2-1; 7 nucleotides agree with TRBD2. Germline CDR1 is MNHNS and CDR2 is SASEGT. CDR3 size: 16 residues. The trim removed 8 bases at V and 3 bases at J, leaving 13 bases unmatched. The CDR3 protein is CASHELTGGLYNEQFF. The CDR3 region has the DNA TGTGCCAGCCACGAACTGACGGGGGGTCTCTACAATGAGCAGTTCTTC.

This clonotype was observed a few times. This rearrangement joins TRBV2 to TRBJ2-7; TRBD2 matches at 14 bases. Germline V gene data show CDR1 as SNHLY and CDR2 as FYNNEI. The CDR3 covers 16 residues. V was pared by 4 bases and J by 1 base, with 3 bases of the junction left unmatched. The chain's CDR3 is CASSGTSGRWSYEQYF. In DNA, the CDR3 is TGTGCCAGCAGTGGGACTAGCGGGAGGTGGTCCTACGAGCAGTACTTC.

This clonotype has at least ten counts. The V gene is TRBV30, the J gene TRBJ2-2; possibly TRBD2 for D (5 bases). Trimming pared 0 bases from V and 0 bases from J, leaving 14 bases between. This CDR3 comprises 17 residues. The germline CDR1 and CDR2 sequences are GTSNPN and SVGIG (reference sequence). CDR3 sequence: CAWSVGRGLSNTGELFF. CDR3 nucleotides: TGTGCCTGGAGTGTCGGTCGAGGGTTATCGAACACCGGGGAGCTGTTTTTT.

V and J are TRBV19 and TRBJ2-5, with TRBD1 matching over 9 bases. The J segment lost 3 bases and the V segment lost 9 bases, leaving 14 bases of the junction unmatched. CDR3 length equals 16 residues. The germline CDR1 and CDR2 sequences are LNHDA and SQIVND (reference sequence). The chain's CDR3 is CASATGGGYQKETQYF. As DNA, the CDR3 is TGTGCCAGCGCGACAGGGGGGGGGTACCAAAAAGAGACCCAGTACTTC.

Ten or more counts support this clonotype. The DNA of the CDR3 is TGTGCCACCAGCGACCGAGGACAGGGAGGATCCGATAGCAATCAGCCCCAGCATTTT. It yields the protein CATSDRGQGGSDSNQPQHF. The chain links TRBV15 to TRBJ1-5, with TRBD1 matching over 8 bases. Trimming at V came to 5 bases and at J to 0 bases, leaving 15 bases not matched to a gene. The CDR3 has 19 amino acids. CDR1 and CDR2 (germline): LNHNV, YYDKDF (reference sequence).

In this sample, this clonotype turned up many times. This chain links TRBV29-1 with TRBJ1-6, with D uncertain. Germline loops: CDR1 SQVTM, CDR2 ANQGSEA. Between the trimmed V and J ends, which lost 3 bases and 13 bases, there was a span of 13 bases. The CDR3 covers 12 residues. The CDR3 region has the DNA TGCAGCGTTGATTTGGGGTGTGAGCCCCTCCACTTT. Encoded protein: CSVDLGCEPLHF.

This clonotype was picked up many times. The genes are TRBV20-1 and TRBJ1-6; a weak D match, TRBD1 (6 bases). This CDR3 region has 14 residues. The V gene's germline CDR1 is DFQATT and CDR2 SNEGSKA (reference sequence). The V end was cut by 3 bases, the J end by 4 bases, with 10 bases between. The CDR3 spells CSARRQDYNSPLHF. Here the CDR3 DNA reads TGCAGTGCTAGGCGACAGGATTATAATTCACCCCTCCACTTT.

CDR3 DNA: TGTGCCAGTAACGCCGGGACAACCGTTTATGAGCAGTTCTTC. This translates into CASNAGTTVYEQFF. The rearrangement uses TRBV19 and TRBJ2-1; TRBD1 might be the D (6 bases). The germline V and J ends were trimmed by 7 bases and 8 bases, with 18 bases remaining between them. This CDR3 spans 14 amino acids. CDR1 and CDR2 from the germline V gene are LNHDA and SQIVND (reference sequence). The whole variable domain, remainder taken from reference TRBV19 and TRBJ2-1, is DGGITQSPKYLFRKEGQNVTLSCEQNLNHDAMYWYRQDPGQGLRLIYYSQIVNDFQKGDIAEGYSVSREKKESFPLTVTSAQKNPTAFYLCASNAGTTVYEQFFGPGTRLTVL.

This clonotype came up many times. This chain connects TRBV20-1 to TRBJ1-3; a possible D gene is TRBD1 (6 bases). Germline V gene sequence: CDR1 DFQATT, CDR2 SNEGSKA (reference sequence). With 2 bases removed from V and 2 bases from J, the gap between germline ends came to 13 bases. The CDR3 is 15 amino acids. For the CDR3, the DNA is TGCAGTGCTAGATCTCCGACAGGCACTGGAAACACCATATATTTT. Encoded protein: CSARSPTGTGNTIYF.

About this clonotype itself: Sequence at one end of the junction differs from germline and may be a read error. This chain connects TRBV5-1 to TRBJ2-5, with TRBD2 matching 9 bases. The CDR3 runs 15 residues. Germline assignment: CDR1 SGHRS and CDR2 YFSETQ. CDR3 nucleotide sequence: TGCACCAGCACCCATGGTAGCGGGAGTAGGAAGACCCAGTACTTC. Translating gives CTSTHGSGSRKTQYF. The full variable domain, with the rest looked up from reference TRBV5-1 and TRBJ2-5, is KAGVTQTPRYLIKTRGQQVTLSCSPISGHRSVSWYQQTPGQGLQFLFEYFSETQRNKGNFPGRFSGRQFSNSRSEMNVSTLELGDSALYLCTSTHGSGSRKTQYFGPGTRLLVL.

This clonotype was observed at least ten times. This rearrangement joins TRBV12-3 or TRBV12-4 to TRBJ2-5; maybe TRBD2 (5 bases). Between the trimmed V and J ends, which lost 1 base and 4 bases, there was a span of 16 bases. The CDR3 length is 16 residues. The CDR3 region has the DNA TGTGCCAGCAGTTTAGGTCCTCCGGGAACCGGAGAGACCCAGTACTTC. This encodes CASSLGPPGTGETQYF.

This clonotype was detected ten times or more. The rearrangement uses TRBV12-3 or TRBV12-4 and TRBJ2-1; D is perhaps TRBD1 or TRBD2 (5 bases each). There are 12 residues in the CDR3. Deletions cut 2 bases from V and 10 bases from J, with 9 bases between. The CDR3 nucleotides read TGTGCCAGCAGTTTAAGAGGGGTAGAGCAGTTCTTC. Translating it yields CASSLRGVEQFF.